Given below is one T cell receptor beta chain in context. The antigen it binds to is not known. No per-base quality is available; no much larger clone lies one base away. Reading the label with the study, this specimen's treatment or condition is: 19 received Ad26.COV2.S at low or high dose, single or two shots; roughly 5 received placebo; per-sample allocation not given. Repertoires of vaccine and placebo recipients were sequenced from samples collected on day 63 after the first injection. In Cohort 1b, roughly 26 adults aged 18-55 years were enrolled at a single site in Boston, USA, between 29 July and 7 August 2020. Ad26.COV2.S consisted of a replication-incompetent adenovirus type 26 vector by which a prefusion-stabilized SARS-CoV-2 spike protein from the original Wuhan strain was expressed. TCRbeta CDR3 regions were sequenced with the immunoSEQ Assay. After extraction, genomic DNA underwent amplification by bias-controlled multiplex PCR, followed by high-throughput sequencing. The authors' pipeline ran thus. Collapsing and filtering of sequences were performed to quantify the absolute abundance of each unique TCRbeta CDR3 region. Usable DNA was measured by amplifying reference genes present in all nucleated cells, and TCRbeta template counts were normalized to that usable DNA to estimate T cell fraction. Repertoire TCRs were annotated as SARS-CoV-2-specific by exact matching of V gene, CDR3 amino acid sequence and J gene to a known reactive TCR set. MIRA supplied the reference SARS-CoV-2 TCR set, which was filtered for enrichment in COVID-19-positive ImmuneCODE repertoires so that public or cross-reactive TCRs were removed. Using the MIRA antigens, annotated TCRs were further analysed by specific ORF or by position within an ORF. Breadth was defined as annotated unique rearrangements over total unique productive rearrangements; depth was the summed frequency of those rearrangements. Two-sided Wilcoxon rank-sum tests were applied when comparing TCR breadth between groups. TCRdb took over this immuneACCESS table, retaining in-frame rearrangements with V and J assigned. Such tables are incomplete; in checked studies, under half of the missing clones stem from an unresolved V gene, and the remainder is unexplained. The V and J calls and clone size are taken from that table; D and trimming were inferred from the DNA. This sample holds around 500,000 clones; around 89% were observed only once. The ten largest account for about 1.5% of the sample.

This record belongs to a study of Ad26.COV2.S vaccination and SARS-CoV-2 variants (TCRdb year 2021). Context from the whole study: Donors in the vaccine arm were drawn from COV1001, a phase I-IIa trial of Ad26.COV2.S in healthy adults that was multicentre, randomized, double-blind and placebo-controlled. Ad26.COV2.S was administered intramuscularly at 5 x 10^10 or 1 x 10^11 viral particles, either as a single shot or as two shots given 56 days apart. Sequencing of the TCRbeta repertoire served to evaluate the specificity and breadth of SARS-CoV-2-reactive T cell receptors following Ad26.COV2.S vaccination. The TCR-sequenced set comprised about 32 samples: some 20 Ad26.COV2.S vaccine recipients, 5 placebo recipients and 8 SARS-CoV-2 convalescent individuals. Trial participants were randomized into five groups of five: low-dose or high-dose Ad26.COV2.S given once or twice, or placebo on both occasions. Investigators did not know the trial group allocation while performing experiments and assessing outcomes. The investigation overall reported the following: Spike-specific TCR breadth was higher in Ad26.COV2.S recipients than in placebo recipients (P = 0.0014). The study lacked the statistical power to compare responses across vaccine doses or regimens. According to the authors, total T cell responses may have been underestimated by the TCR breadth and depth analyses. Comparable non-spike TCR breadth was observed between vaccine and placebo recipients, consistent with only spike being contained in the vaccine. Substantial breadth of spike-specific CD8+ and CD4+ T cell responses was reported after vaccination.

Sequencing was performed on peripheral blood, taken in a trial of Ad26.COV2.S vaccine versus placebo. The sequence was obtained from a person aged 18-60 years who received the Ad26.COV2.S COVID-19 vaccine or a placebo.

The nucleotide sequence is given as TGTGCCAGCAGCTTCAGGCGGAGCTCTGGAAACACCATATATTTT. It translates as CASSFRRSSGNTIYF. The rearrangement combines TRBV11-2 with TRBJ1-3, with no confidently assigned D gene. In the germline V gene, CDR1 corresponds to SGHAT and CDR2 to FQNNGV. Relative to germline, V is 3 bases shorter and J is 0 bases shorter, with 9 bases between their ends. Reading from cysteine to phenylalanine, the CDR3 counts 15 amino acids. Kept here is only the CDR3 DNA, which spans 45 bases and is read in frame from base 1.